The T cell receptor beta chain described here comes from a study of T cell changes during pregnancy in multiple sclerosis. Sequencing was performed with immunoSEQ multiplex PCR; in TCRdb, only in-frame clones are kept and a portion is missing. Here the sample spans around 52,000 clones, around 92% being singletons. CDR1 and CDR2 (germline): SNHLY, FYNNEI. Losses at the gene ends were 4 bases for V and 8 bases for J; bases not matched to a gene: 10. This CDR3 comprises 15 residues. Sequenced material: CD4+ T cells from peripheral blood mononuclear cells, taken after pregnancy. This receptor was identified in a female donor in good health, enrolled as a control in a pregnancy study. The V gene is TRBV2, the J gene TRBJ1-4; 7 nucleotides match TRBD1. CDR3 sequence: CASSVLAGGQEKLFF. CDR3 DNA sequence: TGTGCCAGCAGTGTTTTAGCAGGGGGTCAAGAAAAACTGTTTTTT.